These 18 T cell receptor beta chains came from one sample sequenced in a study of graft-versus-host responses after intestinal transplantation. No cognate antigen is known for these TCRs. Assay: immunoSEQ multiplex PCR; the TCRdb copy retains only in-frame clones and omits some. The repertoire holds 25,000 to 35,000 clones, roughly 83% seen once, with 15% to 20% in the top ten. The sequenced sample was unstimulated CD8+ T cells sorted from spleen or lymph node cells, obtained before intestinal transplant. These receptors all stem from a human donor who received an intestinal transplant.

V and J are TRBV4-1 and TRBJ2-7; 10 nucleotides align to TRBD2. Germline CDR1 reads MGHRA; CDR2 reads YSYEKL. This CDR3 is 15 amino acids long. V shed 0 bases, J shed 2 bases, and the junction held 1 base outside the gene matches. The CDR3 nucleotides are TGCGCCAGCAGCCAAGAGGGGACTAGCGCCTACGAGCAGTACTTC. Translating gives CASSQEGTSAYEQYF.

The V gene is TRBV6-6, the J gene TRBJ2-1; 9 bases are shared with TRBD2. The CDR3 runs 15 residues. Germline V gene data show CDR1 as MNHNY and CDR2 as SVGAGI (reference sequence). J lost 9 bases, V lost 5 bases, and 11 bases had no gene match. CDR3 DNA sequence: TGTGCCAGCAGTACTACACATGGGACTAGCTTTGAGCAGTTCTTC. Its protein is CASSTTHGTSFEQFF.

J is TRBJ2-7 and V is TRBV6-5; 8 bases fit TRBD2. The CDR3 extends over 15 amino acids. CDR1 and CDR2 from the germline V gene are MNHEY and SVGAGI. V dropped 5 bases and J dropped 4; count of bases not matched to a gene: 10. The CDR3 bases are TGTGCCAGCAGTCCACTAGCGGAGATCGGTTACGAGCAGTACTTC. This translates into CASSPLAEIGYEQYF.

V gene TRBV6-4 combines with J gene TRBJ2-3; 8 nucleotides match TRBD1. Germline-derived CDR1 and CDR2 are MRHNA and SNTAGT. The V gene end was trimmed by 3 bases and the J gene end by 1 base; junction bases not matched to a gene: 3. There are 15 residues in the CDR3. The chain's CDR3 is CASSESTGGTDTQYF. DNA of the CDR3: TGTGCCAGCAGTGAATCGACAGGGGGCACAGATACGCAGTATTTT.

This chain uses TRBV29-1 with TRBJ2-7; 9 bases fit TRBD2. Germline loops: CDR1 SQVTM, CDR2 ANQGSEA. This CDR3 comprises 15 residues. With 5 bases clipped from V and 0 bases from J, the junction kept 8 bases outside the gene matches. The CDR3 loop is CSVFSTSGSSYEQYF. CDR3 DNA: TGCAGCGTTTTCTCGACTAGCGGTAGCTCCTACGAGCAGTACTTC.

For the CDR3, the DNA is TGTGCCAGCAGCGAGGGATGGGGCGGAACTGAAGCTTTCTTT. Protein: CASSEGWGGTEAFF. J is TRBJ1-1 and V is TRBV9, with TRBD1 as a possible D gene (5 bases). V shed 3 bases and J shed 5 bases, with 14 bases lying between them. The CDR3 is 14 residues long. Germline CDR1 SGDLS, CDR2 YYNGEE.

This clone was seen a handful of times. The CDR3 here is CASSLESGITENIQYF. CDR3 nucleotide sequence: TGTGCCAGCAGCTTGGAATCGGGGATTACGGAAAACATTCAGTACTTC. The chain uses TRBV5-7 and TRBJ2-4; D is possibly TRBD2 (5 bases). TRBV5-7 is an ORF, with its function uncertain. CDR3 length equals 16 residues. V was shortened by 0 bases and J by 5 bases, with 15 bases between the two germline ends.

This clone was observed a handful of times. At one of its ends the junction is not consistent with the germline gene, which may arise from a read error. This chain connects TRBV28 to TRBJ2-1; 9 bases align to TRBD1. The CDR3 is 13 amino acids. Germline CDR1 reads MDHEN; CDR2 reads SYDVKM. CDR3 sequence (DNA): TGTGCCCGCAGGGGACAGGGCGTAGATGAGCAGTTCTTC. Protein sequence: CARRGQGVDEQFF.

The chain links TRBV2 to TRBJ2-2; 7 bases are shared with TRBD1. This CDR3 is 12 amino acids long. J lost 5 bases, V lost 11 bases, and 5 bases had no gene match. Germline CDR1 SNHLY, CDR2 FYNNEI. DNA for the CDR3: TGTGCCGTCGCACAGGGGACCGGGGAGCTGTTTTTT. The encoded protein is CAVAQGTGELFF.

The J gene is TRBJ2-5, the V gene TRBV6-5, with 8 bases matching TRBD1. CDR3 length: 15 residues. The germline V gene has CDR1 MNHEY and CDR2 SVGAGI. Trimming cost V 6 bases and J 1 base; bases outside gene matches: 7. Here the CDR3 reads CASSPLDRVQETQYF. The CDR3, as DNA: TGTGCCAGCAGCCCCCTGGACAGGGTCCAAGAGACCCAGTACTTC.

The genes are TRBV7-2 and TRBJ2-5; D might be TRBD2 (8 bases). Per the germline V gene, CDR1 is SGHTA and CDR2 is FQGNSA. Trimming left V 5 bases short and J 5 bases short, with 21 bases between. The CDR3 contains 16 residues. CDR3: CASSGERGGGGETQYF. CDR3 DNA: TGTGCCAGCAGCGGGGAGAGAGGGGGCGGGGGGGAGACCCAGTACTTC. Supplemented by reference TRBV7-2 and TRBJ2-5, the full variable domain reads GAGVSQSPSNKVTEKGKDVELRCDPISGHTALYWYRQSLGQGLEFLIYFQGNSAPDKSGLPSDRFSAERTGGSVSTLTIQRTQQEDSAVYLCASSGERGGGGETQYFGPGTRLLVL.

The chain couples TRBV11-3 to TRBJ1-1; D unclear. The CDR3 runs to 13 residues. V was pared by 2 bases and J by 1 base, with 5 bases between. Germline CDR1 and CDR2: SGHNT and YENEEA. The CDR3 DNA sequence: TGTGCCAGCAGCTTATACAAGAACACTGAAGCTTTCTTT. As protein: CASSLYKNTEAFF.

The V gene is TRBV7-9, the J gene TRBJ1-1; D unclear. The germline V gene has CDR1 SEHNR and CDR2 FQNEAQ (reference sequence). With 4 bases removed from V and 3 bases from J, the gap between germline ends came to 6 bases. The CDR3 contains 12 residues. Here the CDR3 reads CASSSKYTEAFF. The CDR3 nucleotides are TGTGCCAGCAGCTCCAAATACACTGAAGCTTTCTTT.

The V and J genes are TRBV4-1 and TRBJ2-7; D remains ambiguous. From germline, CDR1 is MGHRA and CDR2 YSYEKL. The V gene lost 2 bases and the J gene lost 0 bases, with 8 bases spanning the gap. This CDR3 has 14 residues. DNA of the CDR3: TGCGCCAGCAGCCAATTGCCGGGCTCCTACGAGCAGTACTTC. Amino acid sequence: CASSQLPGSYEQYF.

The rearrangement links TRBV7-9 to TRBJ2-2; 7 nucleotides agree with TRBD1. Germline CDR1 SEHNR, CDR2 FQNEAQ (reference sequence). The CDR3 spans 15 residues. J was trimmed by 2 bases and V by 5 bases; bases with no gene match: 5. Written as DNA, the CDR3 is TGTGCCAGCAGCGCCAGACAGGGAAACACCGGGGAGCTGTTTTTT. Translated, it gives CASSARQGNTGELFF.

The chain joins TRBV5-4 to TRBJ2-7, with TRBD2 matching 12 bases. This CDR3 region has 15 residues. Germline V gene data show CDR1 as SGHNT and CDR2 as YYREEE (reference sequence). V lost 4 bases to trimming and J lost 3 bases; unmatched junction nucleotides: 5. Here the CDR3 reads CASSSGTSGYYEQYF. CDR3 coding DNA: TGTGCCAGCAGCAGTGGGACTAGCGGGTACTACGAGCAGTACTTC.

The DNA of the CDR3 is TGTGCCAGCAGGGGACAGCCTCAAGAGACCCAGTACTTC. As protein: CASRGQPQETQYF. This chain links TRBV28 with TRBJ2-5, with 7 bases matching TRBD1. CDR1 is MDHEN and CDR2 is SYDVKM in the germline V gene. This CDR3 contains 13 residues. With V trimmed by 6 bases and J by 2 bases, 3 bases remained unmatched.

The V call is TRBV4-1, the J call TRBJ1-5; 7 bases are a match to TRBD1. J lost 2 bases, V lost 1 base, and 2 bases had no gene match. The CDR3 has 15 amino acids. Germline-derived CDR1 and CDR2 are MGHRA and YSYEKL. CDR3 bases: TGCGCCAGCAGCCAAGGAGACAGGGGCAATCAGCCCCAGCATTTT. Residues: CASSQGDRGNQPQHF.